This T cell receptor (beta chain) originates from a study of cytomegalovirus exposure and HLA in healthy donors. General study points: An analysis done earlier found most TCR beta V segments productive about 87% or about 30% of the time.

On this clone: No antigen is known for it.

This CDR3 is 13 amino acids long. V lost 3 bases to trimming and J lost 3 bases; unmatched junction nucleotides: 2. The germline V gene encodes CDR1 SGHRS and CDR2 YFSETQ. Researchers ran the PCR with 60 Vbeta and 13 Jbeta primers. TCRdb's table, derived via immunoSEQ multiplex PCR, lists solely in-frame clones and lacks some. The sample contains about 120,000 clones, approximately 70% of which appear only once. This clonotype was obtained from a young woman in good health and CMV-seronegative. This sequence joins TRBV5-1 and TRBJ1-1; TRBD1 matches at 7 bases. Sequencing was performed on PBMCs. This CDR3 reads CASSSTGHTEAFF. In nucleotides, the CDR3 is TGCGCCAGCAGCTCGACAGGGCACACTGAAGCTTTCTTT.